This T cell receptor (beta chain) was recovered during a study of blood T cell repertoires in COVID-19. Study background: Collection of acute and convalescent COVID-19 samples took place in the United States, Italy and Spain. Sample material is recorded as cDNA or gDNA derived from T cells, B-cell-depleted T cells, or PBMCs.

Some clones are missing from TCRdb's copy, which holds only in-frame ones; the method was immunoSEQ multiplex PCR. The sample has tens of thousands of clones, roughly 80% seen once. CDR3 length equals 16 residues. V lost 2 bases, J lost 1 base, and 14 bases lay in between. Looked up from germline, CDR1 is MNHNS and CDR2 is SASEGT. The chain carries TRBV6-1 and TRBJ1-1, with no clear D. The sequence came from a man aged 50-59 years with active or convalescent COVID-19. Sequencing was carried out using peripheral blood. CDR3 loop: CASSEKGGWANTEAFF. In nucleotides, the CDR3 is TGTGCCAGCAGTGAAAAGGGAGGGTGGGCGAACACTGAAGCTTTCTTT.